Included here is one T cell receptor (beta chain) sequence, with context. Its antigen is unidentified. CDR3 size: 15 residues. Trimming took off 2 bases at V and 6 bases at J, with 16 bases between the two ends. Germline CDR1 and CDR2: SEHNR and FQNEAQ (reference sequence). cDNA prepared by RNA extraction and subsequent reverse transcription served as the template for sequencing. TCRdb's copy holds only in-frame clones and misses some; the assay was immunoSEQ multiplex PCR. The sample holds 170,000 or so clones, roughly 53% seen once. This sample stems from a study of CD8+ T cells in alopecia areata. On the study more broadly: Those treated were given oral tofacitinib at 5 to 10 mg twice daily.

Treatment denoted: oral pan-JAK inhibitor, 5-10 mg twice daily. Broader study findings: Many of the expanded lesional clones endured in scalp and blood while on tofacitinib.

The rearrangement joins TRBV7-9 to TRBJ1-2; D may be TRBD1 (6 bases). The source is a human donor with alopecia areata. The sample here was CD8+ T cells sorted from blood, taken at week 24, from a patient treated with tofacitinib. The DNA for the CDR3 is TGTGCCAGCAGCTTACCGGGACACGGAGGGAATGGCTACACCTTC. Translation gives CASSLPGHGGNGYTF.